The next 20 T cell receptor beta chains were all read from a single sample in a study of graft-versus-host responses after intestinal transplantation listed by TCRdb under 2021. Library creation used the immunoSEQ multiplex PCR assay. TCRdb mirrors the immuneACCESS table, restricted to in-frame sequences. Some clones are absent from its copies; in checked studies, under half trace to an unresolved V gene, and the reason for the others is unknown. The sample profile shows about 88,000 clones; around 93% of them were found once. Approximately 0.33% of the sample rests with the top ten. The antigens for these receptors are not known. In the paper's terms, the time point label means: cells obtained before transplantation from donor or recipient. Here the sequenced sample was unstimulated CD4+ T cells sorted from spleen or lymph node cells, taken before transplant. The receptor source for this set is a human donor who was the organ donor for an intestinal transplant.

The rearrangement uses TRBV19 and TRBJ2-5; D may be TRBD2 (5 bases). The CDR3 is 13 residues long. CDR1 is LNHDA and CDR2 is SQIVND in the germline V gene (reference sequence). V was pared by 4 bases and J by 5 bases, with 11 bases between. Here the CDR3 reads CASSKLVAETQYF. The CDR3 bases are TGTGCCAGTAGTAAACTAGTCGCGGAGACCCAGTACTTC.

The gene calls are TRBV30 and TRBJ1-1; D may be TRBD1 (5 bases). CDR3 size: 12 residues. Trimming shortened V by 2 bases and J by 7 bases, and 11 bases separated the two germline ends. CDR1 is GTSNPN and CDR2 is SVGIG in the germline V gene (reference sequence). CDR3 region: CAWSPGGGEAFF. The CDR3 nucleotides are TGTGCCTGGAGTCCCGGGGGTGGTGAAGCTTTCTTT.

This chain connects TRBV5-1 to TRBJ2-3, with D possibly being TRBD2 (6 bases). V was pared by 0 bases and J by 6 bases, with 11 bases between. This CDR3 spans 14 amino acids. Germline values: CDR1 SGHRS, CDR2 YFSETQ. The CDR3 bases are TGCGCCAGCAGCTTGGGCGGGGCGAAGGATACGCAGTATTTT. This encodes CASSLGGAKDTQYF.

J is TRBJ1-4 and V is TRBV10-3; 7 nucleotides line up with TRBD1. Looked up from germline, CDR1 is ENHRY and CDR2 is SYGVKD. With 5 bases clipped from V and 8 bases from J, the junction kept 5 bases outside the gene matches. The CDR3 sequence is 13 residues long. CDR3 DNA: TGTGCCATCAGTACCCGACAGGGCGAAAAACTGTTTTTT. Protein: CAISTRQGEKLFF.

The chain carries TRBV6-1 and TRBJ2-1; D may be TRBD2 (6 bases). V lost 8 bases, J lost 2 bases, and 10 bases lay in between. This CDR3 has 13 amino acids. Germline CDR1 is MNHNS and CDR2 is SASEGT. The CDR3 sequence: CASEQRAYNEQFF. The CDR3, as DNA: TGTGCCAGCGAACAGCGGGCCTACAATGAGCAGTTCTTC.

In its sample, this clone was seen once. The CDR3 sequence: CASSPLAGGSEQFF. The CDR3 region has the DNA TGTGCCAGCAGTCCCCTAGCGGGGGGATCTGAGCAGTTCTTC. The chain combines TRBV27 with TRBJ2-1; TRBD2 agrees at 11 bases. V dropped 5 bases and J dropped 9; count of bases not matched to a gene: 6. Germline CDR1 is MNHEY and CDR2 is SMNVEV (reference sequence). The CDR3 totals 14 residues.

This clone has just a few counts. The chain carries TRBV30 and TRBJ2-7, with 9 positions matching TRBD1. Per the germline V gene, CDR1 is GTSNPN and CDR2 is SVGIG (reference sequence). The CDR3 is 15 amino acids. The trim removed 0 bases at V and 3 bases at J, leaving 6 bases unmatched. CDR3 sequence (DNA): TGTGCCTGGAGTGTATACAGGGGGCCTCACTACGAGCAGTACTTC. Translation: CAWSVYRGPHYEQYF.

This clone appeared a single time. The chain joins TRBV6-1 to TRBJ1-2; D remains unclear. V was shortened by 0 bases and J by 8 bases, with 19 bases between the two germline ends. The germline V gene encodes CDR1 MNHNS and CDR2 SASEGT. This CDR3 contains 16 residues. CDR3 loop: CASSEALLHPERGYTF. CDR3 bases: TGTGCCAGCAGTGAAGCTCTCCTTCATCCTGAGAGGGGCTACACCTTC.

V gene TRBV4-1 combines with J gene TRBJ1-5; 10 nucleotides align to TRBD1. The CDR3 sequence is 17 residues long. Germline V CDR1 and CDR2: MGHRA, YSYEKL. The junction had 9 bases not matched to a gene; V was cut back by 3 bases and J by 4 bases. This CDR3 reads CASSQNRDRGGNQPQHF. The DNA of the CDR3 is TGCGCCAGCAGCCAGAACCGGGACAGGGGAGGAAATCAGCCCCAGCATTTT.

The CDR3 bases are TGTGCCAGCAGTTCGGGCGGGGGCCAGCCACGCTATGGCTACACCTTC. It yields the protein CASSSGGGQPRYGYTF. This rearrangement joins TRBV28 to TRBJ1-2, with D perhaps matching TRBD1 (6 bases). Trimming pared 4 bases from V and 4 bases from J, leaving 19 bases between. The germline V gene has CDR1 MDHEN and CDR2 SYDVKM. This CDR3 is 16 amino acids long.

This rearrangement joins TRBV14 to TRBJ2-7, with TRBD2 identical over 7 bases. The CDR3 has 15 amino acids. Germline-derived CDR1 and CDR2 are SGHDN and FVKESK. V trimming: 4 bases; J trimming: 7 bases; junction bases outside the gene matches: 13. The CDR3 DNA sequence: TGTGCCAGCAGCCTCTTCAAGGTTCGGACTAGGGAGCAGTACTTC. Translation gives CASSLFKVRTREQYF.

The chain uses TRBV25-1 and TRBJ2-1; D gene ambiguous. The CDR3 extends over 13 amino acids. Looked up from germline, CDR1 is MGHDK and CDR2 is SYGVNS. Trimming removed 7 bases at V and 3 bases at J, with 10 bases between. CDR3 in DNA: TGTGCCAGCATTCCCCCAGGCTACAATGAGCAGTTCTTC. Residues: CASIPPGYNEQFF. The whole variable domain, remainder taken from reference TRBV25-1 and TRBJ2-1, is EADIYQTPRYLVIGTGKKITLECSQTMGHDKMYWYQQDPGMELHLIHYSYGVNSTEKGDLSSESTVSRIRTEHFPLTLESARPSHTSQYLCASIPPGYNEQFFGPGTRLTVL.

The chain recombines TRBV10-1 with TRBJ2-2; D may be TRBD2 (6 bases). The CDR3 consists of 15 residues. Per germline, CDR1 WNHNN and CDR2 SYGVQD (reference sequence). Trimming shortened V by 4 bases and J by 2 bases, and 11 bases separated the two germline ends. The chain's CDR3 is CASSGGVGNTGELFF. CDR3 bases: TGCGCCAGCAGTGGGGGGGTCGGTAACACCGGGGAGCTGTTTTTT.

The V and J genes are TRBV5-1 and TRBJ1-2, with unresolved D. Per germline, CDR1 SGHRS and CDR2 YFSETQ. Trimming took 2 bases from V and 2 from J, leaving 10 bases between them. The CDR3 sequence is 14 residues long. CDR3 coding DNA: TGCGCCAGCAGCTTTGACCCCGGGAACTATGGCTACACCTTC. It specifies CASSFDPGNYGYTF.

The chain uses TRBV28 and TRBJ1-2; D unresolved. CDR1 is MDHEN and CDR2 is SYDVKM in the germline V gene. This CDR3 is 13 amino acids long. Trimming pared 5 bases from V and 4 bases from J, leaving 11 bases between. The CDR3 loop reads CASSLTEPYGYTF. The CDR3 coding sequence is TGTGCCAGCAGTCTTACAGAGCCCTATGGCTACACCTTC.

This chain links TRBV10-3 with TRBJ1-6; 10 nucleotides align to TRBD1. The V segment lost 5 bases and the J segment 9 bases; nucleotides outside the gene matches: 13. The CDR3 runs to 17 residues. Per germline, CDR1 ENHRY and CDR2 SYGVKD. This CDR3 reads CAISPGTGVMGGSPLHF. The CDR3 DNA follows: TGTGCCATCAGTCCCGGGACAGGGGTAATGGGAGGTTCACCCCTCCACTTT.

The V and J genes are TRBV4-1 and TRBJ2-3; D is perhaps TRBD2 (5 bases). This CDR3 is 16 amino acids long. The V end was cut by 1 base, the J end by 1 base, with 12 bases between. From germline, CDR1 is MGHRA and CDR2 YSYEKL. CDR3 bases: TGCGCCAGCAGCCAAGGAGAGGGCTGGGGCACAGATACGCAGTATTTT. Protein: CASSQGEGWGTDTQYF.

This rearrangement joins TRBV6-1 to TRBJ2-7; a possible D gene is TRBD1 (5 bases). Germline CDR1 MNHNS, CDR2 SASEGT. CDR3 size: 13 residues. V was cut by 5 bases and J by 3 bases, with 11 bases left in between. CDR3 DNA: TGTGCCAGCAGTCAGGGCCCAGTCTACGAGCAGTACTTC. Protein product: CASSQGPVYEQYF.

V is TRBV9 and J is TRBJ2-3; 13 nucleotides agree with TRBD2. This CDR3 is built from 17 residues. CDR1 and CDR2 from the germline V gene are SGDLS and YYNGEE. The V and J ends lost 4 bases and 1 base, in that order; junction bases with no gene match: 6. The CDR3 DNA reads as TGTGCCAGCAGCCCTCGGACTAGCGGGAGTGGCACAGATACGCAGTATTTT. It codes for CASSPRTSGSGTDTQYF. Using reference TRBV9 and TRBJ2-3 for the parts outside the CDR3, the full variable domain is DSGVTQTPKHLITATGQRVTLRCSPRSGDLSVYWYQQSLDQGLQFLIQYYNGEERAKGNILERFSAQQFPDLHSELNLSSLELGDSALYFCASSPRTSGSGTDTQYFGPGTRLTVL.

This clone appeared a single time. In DNA form, the CDR3 reads TGTGCCAGTACCACTCCTTCGGGACAGGTCTCTGGGGCCAACGTCCTGACTTTC. It is translated as CASTTPSGQVSGANVLTF. The chain is built from TRBV19 and TRBJ2-6; 8 bases agree with TRBD1. CDR1 is LNHDA and CDR2 is SQIVND in the germline V gene (reference sequence). V shed 7 bases, J shed 0 bases, and the junction held 11 bases outside the gene matches. The CDR3 has 18 residues.